Following are 18 T cell receptor beta chains from one sample sequenced in a study of blood T cell repertoires in COVID-19. The table came from immunoSEQ multiplex PCR; TCRdb's copy has only in-frame clones and leaves some out. There are a few hundred thousand clones in the sample; 70% to 90% occur only once, and approximately 5% lies in the top ten. The source material was PBMCs or T cells enriched from blood (not recorded which). The origin of the receptors is a woman aged 30 to 39 who had recovered from COVID-19.

The rearrangement uses TRBV10-2 and TRBJ1-1; 9 nucleotides align to TRBD1. The CDR3 totals 17 residues. Germline assignment: CDR1 WSHSY and CDR2 SAAADI. Trimming cost V 3 bases and J 0 bases; bases outside gene matches: 8. Here the CDR3 reads CASSERQGVNMNTEAFF. The CDR3 nucleotides read TGCGCCAGCAGTGAAAGACAGGGGGTTAATATGAACACTGAAGCTTTCTTT.

This rearrangement joins TRBV9 to TRBJ1-1; D gene unclear. This CDR3 has 14 residues. The V gene lost 3 bases and the J gene lost 1 base, with 10 bases spanning the gap. Germline V gene data show CDR1 as SGDLS and CDR2 as YYNGEE. The CDR3 here is CASSDLTANTEAFF. The CDR3 DNA follows: TGTGCCAGCAGCGACCTTACAGCGAACACTGAAGCTTTCTTT.

The chain is built from TRBV6-1 and TRBJ1-2; maybe TRBD1 (5 bases). The CDR3 extends over 14 amino acids. Per germline, CDR1 MNHNS and CDR2 SASEGT. V gave up 2 bases and J gave up 0 bases, with 7 bases separating them. CDR3 sequence (DNA): TGTGCCAGCAGTGAACAACAGGCTAACTATGGCTACACCTTC. Translating it yields CASSEQQANYGYTF.

This rearrangement joins TRBV19 to TRBJ1-5; D remains ambiguous. Trimming took 3 bases from V and 3 from J, leaving 12 bases between them. CDR1 and CDR2 (germline): LNHDA, SQIVND (reference sequence). This CDR3 is built from 15 residues. The CDR3 bases are TGTGCCAGTAGTATGATTGAACAGCCCAATCAGCCCCAGCATTTT. Protein sequence: CASSMIEQPNQPQHF.

In its sample, this clone was seen once. The V call is TRBV5-6, the J call TRBJ2-5, with 10 bases lining up with TRBD2. From germline, CDR1 is SGHDT and CDR2 YYEEEE. CDR3 length: 15 amino acids. J gave up 4 bases and V 1 base, and 4 bases lay outside the gene matches. Here the CDR3 DNA reads TGTGCCAGCAGCTTGAGGACTAGCGGAGGAGAGACCCAGTACTTC. This gives the protein CASSLRTSGGETQYF.

The genes are TRBV24-1 and TRBJ2-3, with D possibly TRBD2 on 5 matching bases. Germline V gene data show CDR1 as KGHDR and CDR2 as SFDVKD. The CDR3 is made up of 14 amino acids. Trimming removed 3 bases from V and 0 bases from J, with 6 bases in between. In nucleotides, the CDR3 is TGTGCCACCAGTGATCCGGGGAGCACAGATACGCAGTATTTT. Translation: CATSDPGSTDTQYF.

The J gene is TRBJ1-4, the V gene TRBV6-5; 7 bases fit TRBD1. This CDR3 is built from 14 residues. CDR1 and CDR2 (germline): MNHEY, SVGAGI. The V gene end was trimmed by 6 bases and the J gene end by 6 bases; junction bases not matched to a gene: 7. As DNA, the CDR3 is TGTGCCAGCAGGCCGAGACAGGGTTATGAAAAACTGTTTTTT. As protein: CASRPRQGYEKLFF.

This clone came up once. The chain joins TRBV5-6 to TRBJ2-5, with TRBD2 identical over 9 bases. The CDR3 runs 16 residues. Looked up from germline, CDR1 is SGHDT and CDR2 is YYEEEE. V was pared by 1 base and J by 3 bases, with 7 bases of the junction left unmatched. The CDR3 region is CASSLSLAGWEETQYF. Written as DNA, the CDR3 is TGTGCCAGCAGCTTGTCGCTAGCGGGGTGGGAAGAGACCCAGTACTTC.

This chain connects TRBV6-5 to TRBJ2-3; 13 bases match TRBD2. This CDR3 comprises 15 residues. Germline V gene sequence: CDR1 MNHEY, CDR2 SVGAGI. Trimming cost V 10 bases and J 0 bases; bases outside gene matches: 4. The CDR3 spells CATTSGGASTDTQYF. The CDR3 DNA reads as TGTGCCACTACTAGCGGGGGGGCTAGCACAGATACGCAGTATTTT.

V is TRBV9 and J is TRBJ2-7; the match to TRBD2 covers 14 bases. The CDR3 covers 15 residues. V trimming: 4 bases; J trimming: 7 bases; junction bases outside the gene matches: 7. Germline lookup yields CDR1 SGDLS and CDR2 YYNGEE. As DNA, the CDR3 is TGTGCCAGCAGCCCGGGACTAGCGGGGGTACAAGAGCAGTACTTC. This encodes CASSPGLAGVQEQYF.

V and J are TRBV7-2 and TRBJ2-2; 8 bases fit TRBD1. Germline loops: CDR1 SGHTA, CDR2 FQGNSA. Trimming took 6 bases from V and 0 from J; bases not matched to a gene: 15. This CDR3 has 19 residues. The CDR3 sequence: CASRPSPGTGMANTGELFF. The CDR3 DNA follows: TGTGCCAGCAGACCTAGTCCCGGGACAGGCATGGCGAACACCGGGGAGCTGTTTTTT.

This clone was detected only a few times. The rearrangement joins TRBV6-5 to TRBJ1-1; D unresolved. Trimming took 6 bases from V and 6 from J, leaving 8 bases between them. CDR3 length: 11 amino acids. Germline CDR1 and CDR2: MNHEY and SVGAGI. CDR3 protein: CASRSVAEAFF. CDR3 DNA sequence: TGTGCCAGCAGGTCGGTGGCTGAAGCTTTCTTT.

This clone has a handful of counts. The CDR3 DNA sequence: TGTGCCAGCAGCCCGGTGGGGCCATGGGGCTACACCTTC. Translated: CASSPVGPWGYTF. The chain carries TRBV7-2 and TRBJ1-2, with D perhaps matching TRBD1 (5 bases). The CDR3 totals 13 residues. V lost 5 bases to trimming and J lost 8 bases, with 15 bases between them. Germline assignment: CDR1 SGHTA and CDR2 FQGNSA.

The chain is built from TRBV5-1 and TRBJ2-7; the match to TRBD1 covers 8 bases. CDR1 and CDR2 from the germline V gene are SGHRS and YFSETQ. V shed 4 bases and J 2 bases; nucleotides not matched to a gene: 8. This CDR3 contains 15 residues. The CDR3 region is CASSPNPTGAYEQYF. The CDR3 nucleotides are TGCGCCAGCAGCCCAAACCCGACAGGGGCCTACGAGCAGTACTTC.

V and J are TRBV30 and TRBJ2-5; 7 bases agree with TRBD1. From germline, CDR1 is GTSNPN and CDR2 SVGIG (reference sequence). The CDR3 spans 13 residues. J lost 4 bases, V lost 3 bases, and 5 bases had no gene match. The CDR3 reads CAWSETGLETQYF. As DNA, the CDR3 is TGTGCCTGGAGCGAGACAGGGTTAGAGACCCAGTACTTC.

This chain uses TRBV29-1 with TRBJ1-2; possible D gene TRBD1, 6 bases. Germline V gene sequence: CDR1 SQVTM, CDR2 ANQGSEA. There are 13 residues in the CDR3. V was pared by 0 bases and J by 8 bases, with 13 bases between. The CDR3 region has the DNA TGCAGCGTTGAAGAGAGGGGGATCGGCGGCTACACCTTC. Its protein is CSVEERGIGGYTF. Full variable domain (outside the CDR3, taken from reference TRBV29-1 and TRBJ1-2): SAVISQKPSRDICQRGTSLTIQCQVDSQVTMMFWYRQQPGQSLTLIATANQGSEATYESGFVIDKFPISRPNLTFSTLTVSNMSPEDSSIYLCSVEERGIGGYTFGSGTRLTVV.

The chain recombines TRBV5-1 with TRBJ2-3; 9 positions agree with TRBD1. The J segment lost 2 bases and the V segment lost 7 bases, leaving 8 bases of the junction unmatched. Looked up from germline, CDR1 is SGHRS and CDR2 is YFSETQ. This CDR3 spans 15 amino acids. CDR3 sequence: CASHYGTGYTDTQYF. The CDR3 DNA follows: TGCGCCAGCCACTACGGGACAGGGTACACAGATACGCAGTATTTT.

The J gene is TRBJ2-2, the V gene TRBV19; no clear D. Germline CDR1 reads LNHDA; CDR2 reads SQIVND (reference sequence). The CDR3 is 13 residues long. The germline V and J ends were trimmed by 8 bases and 5 bases, with 12 bases remaining between them. The CDR3 is CASASPNTGELFF. The DNA for the CDR3 is TGTGCCAGTGCCTCACCTAATACCGGGGAGCTGTTTTTT.